This T cell receptor (beta chain) stems from a study of blood T cell repertoires in COVID-19. At the level of the study: The origin of the acute and convalescent COVID-19 samples was the United States, Italy and Spain. Nucleic acid was either cDNA or gDNA, and it came from T cells, B-cell-depleted T cells, or PBMCs.

In the original analysis: Amplifying reference gene primers gave estimates of nucleated cell counts. Profiling relied on immunoSEQ multiplex PCR, and the TCRdb table lists in-frame clones only, not all of them. V, J and clone size were drawn from that table, and D and trimming were deduced from the DNA. The repertoire holds about 110,000 clones, with 88% as singletons. The CDR3 covers 13 residues. Trimming removed 5 bases from V and 4 bases from J; junction bases left unmatched: 4. The germline V gene encodes CDR1 MNHNY and CDR2 SVGAGI (reference sequence). The source material was peripheral blood. This sequence joins TRBV6-6 and TRBJ2-7, with TRBD1 identical over 8 bases. The TCR was taken from a human donor in a cohort sampled during active COVID-19. Here the CDR3 DNA reads TGTGCCAGCAGTATGACAGGGGAGTACGAGCAGTACTTC. Protein: CASSMTGEYEQYF.